What follows are 3 T cell receptor beta chains derived from one specimen sequenced in a study of OX40 agonist ivuxolimab in advanced cancers. Assay: immunoSEQ multiplex PCR; the TCRdb copy retains only in-frame clones and omits some. Among about 70,000 clones listed, approximately 90% were seen once. The specimen was CD4+ or CD8+ T cells sorted from blood, collected in a trial of the OX40 agonist ivuxolimab. The receptors were gathered from an adult with an advanced solid tumor such as melanoma, head and neck, liver or kidney cancer.

The CDR3 bases are TGCGCCAGCAGTCCAGCGGGGAACAATGAGCAGTTCTTC. Its protein product is CASSPAGNNEQFF. The gene calls are TRBV5-1 and TRBJ2-1, with 7 bases aligning to TRBD2. V was clipped by 5 bases and J by 5 bases; unmatched bases: 4. The germline V gene encodes CDR1 SGHRS and CDR2 YFSETQ. CDR3 length: 13 residues.

The V call is TRBV9, the J call TRBJ1-4, with 9 bases aligning to TRBD1. J lost 8 bases, V lost 3 bases, and 11 bases had no gene match. Germline V gives CDR1 SGDLS, CDR2 YYNGEE. The CDR3 is 16 residues long. The CDR3 DNA is TGTGCCAGCAGCGACAGCCCGGGACAGGGTGAGGAAAAACTGTTTTTT. This sequence encodes CASSDSPGQGEEKLFF.

This rearrangement joins TRBV19 to TRBJ2-7; 10 bases map to TRBD2. Germline CDR1 and CDR2: LNHDA and SQIVND (reference sequence). This CDR3 contains 14 residues. The J segment lost 0 bases and the V segment lost 6 bases, leaving 2 bases of the junction unmatched. In nucleotides, the CDR3 is TGTGCCAGTAGCTGGACTAGCGGCTCCTACGAGCAGTACTTC. Protein product: CASSWTSGSYEQYF.